The subject of this entry is one T cell receptor (beta chain). What it recognizes is unknown. This entry belongs to a study of cytomegalovirus exposure and HLA in healthy donors. Points from the study as a whole: Listed as cytomegalovirus-associated were 150 to 200 TCR beta chains. Fewer N-insertions (relative to the roughly 700-donor mean) were reportedly seen in an Asian-associated ancestry cluster in a later analysis. Looking again later, the authors saw that most CMV-associated TCR beta chains seemed HLA-restricted. V segments that were indistinguishable, TRBV6-2 and TRBV6-3 among them, were omitted from analysis.

The CDR3 contains 14 residues. Germline V gene sequence: CDR1 SGHAT, CDR2 FQNNGV. The V gene lost 5 bases and the J gene lost 6 bases, with 17 bases spanning the gap. PCR was performed using 60 Vbeta and 13 Jbeta primers. Using immunoSEQ multiplex PCR, the repertoire was profiled, and TCRdb retains in-frame clones only, with some absent. In the table there are over 80,000 clones, 78% of which are singletons. Sequenced material: PBMCs. The receptor was derived from a woman aged 40 to 50 in good health and CMV-seronegative. This chain connects TRBV11-2 to TRBJ2-7; possibly TRBD1 for D (5 bases). CDR3: CASSKTAKLLEQYF. Written as DNA, the CDR3 is TGTGCCAGCAGCAAGACAGCAAAGCTGCTCGAGCAGTACTTC.